The clone carrying this T cell receptor beta chain came up many times. The antigen is unknown. There were TCR beta CDR3 regions amplified from RNA transcripts. HTBI primers were used for first-round RT-PCR of the TCR CDR3. Each CDR3 protein gets one entry after TCRdb re-called the multiplex PCR reads with MiXCR. The sample holds 450,000 to 600,000 distinct CDR3 sequences, 15% to 20% seen once. This sample was taken from a study of T cells in Graves' hyperthyroidism and ophthalmopathy. General observations from the study: Clonotypes that were expanded in thyroid above 0.001 mostly appeared in blood too.

The sequenced sample was blood. This receptor was taken from a man in his forties with Graves' ophthalmopathy.

Here the CDR3 DNA reads TGTGCCAGCGGGGCGAGCGGCTACGAGCAGTACTTC. Protein sequence: CASGASGYEQYF. The chain recombines TRBV7-8 with TRBJ2-7; D is perhaps TRBD1 or TRBD2 (5 bases each). Germline V gives CDR1 SGHVS, CDR2 FQNEAQ. There are 12 residues in the CDR3. Trimming pared 8 bases from V and 3 bases from J, leaving 11 bases between.